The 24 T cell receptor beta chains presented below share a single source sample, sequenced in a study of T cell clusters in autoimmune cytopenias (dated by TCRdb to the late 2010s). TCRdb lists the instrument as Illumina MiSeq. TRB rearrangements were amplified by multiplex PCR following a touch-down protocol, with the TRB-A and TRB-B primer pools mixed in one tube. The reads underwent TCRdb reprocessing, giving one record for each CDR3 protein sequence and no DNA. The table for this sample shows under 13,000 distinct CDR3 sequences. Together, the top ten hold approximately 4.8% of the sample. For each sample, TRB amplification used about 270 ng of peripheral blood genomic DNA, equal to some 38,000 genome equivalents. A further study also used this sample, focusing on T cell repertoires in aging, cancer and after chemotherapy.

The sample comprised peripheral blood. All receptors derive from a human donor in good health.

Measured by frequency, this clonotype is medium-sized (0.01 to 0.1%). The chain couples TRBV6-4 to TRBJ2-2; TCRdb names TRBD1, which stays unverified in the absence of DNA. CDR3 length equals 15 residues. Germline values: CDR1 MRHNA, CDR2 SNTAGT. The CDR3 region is CASSEGTGDTGELFF.

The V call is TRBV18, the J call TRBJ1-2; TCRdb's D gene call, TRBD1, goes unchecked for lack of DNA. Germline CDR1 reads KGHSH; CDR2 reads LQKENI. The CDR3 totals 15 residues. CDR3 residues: CASSATGEQGRGYTF.

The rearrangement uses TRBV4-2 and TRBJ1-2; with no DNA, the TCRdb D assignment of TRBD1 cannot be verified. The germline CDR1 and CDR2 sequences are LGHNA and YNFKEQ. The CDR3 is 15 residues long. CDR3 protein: CASSQDPGTEYGYTF.

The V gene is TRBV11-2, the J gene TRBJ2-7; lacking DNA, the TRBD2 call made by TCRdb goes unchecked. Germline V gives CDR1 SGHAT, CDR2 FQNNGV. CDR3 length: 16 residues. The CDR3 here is CASSFLSGGNPIEQYF.

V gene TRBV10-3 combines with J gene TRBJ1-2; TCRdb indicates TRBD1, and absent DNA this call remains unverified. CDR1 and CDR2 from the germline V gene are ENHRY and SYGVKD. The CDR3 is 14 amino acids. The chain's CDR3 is CAIRAGQGESGYTF.

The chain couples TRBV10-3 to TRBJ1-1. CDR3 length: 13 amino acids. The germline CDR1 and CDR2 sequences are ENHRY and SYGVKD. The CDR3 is CAIRWGPGTEAFF.

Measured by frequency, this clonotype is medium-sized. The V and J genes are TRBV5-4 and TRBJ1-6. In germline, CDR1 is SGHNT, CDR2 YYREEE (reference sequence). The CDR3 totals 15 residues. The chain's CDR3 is CASSSGLTRDSPLHF.

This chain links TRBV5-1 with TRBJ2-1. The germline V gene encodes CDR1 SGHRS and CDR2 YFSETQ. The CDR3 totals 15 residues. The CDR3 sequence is CASSLHQDSYNEQFF.

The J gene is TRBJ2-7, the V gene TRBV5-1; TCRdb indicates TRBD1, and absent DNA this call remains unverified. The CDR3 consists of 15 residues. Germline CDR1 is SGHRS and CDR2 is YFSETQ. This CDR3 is CASSLEGQGRYEQYF.

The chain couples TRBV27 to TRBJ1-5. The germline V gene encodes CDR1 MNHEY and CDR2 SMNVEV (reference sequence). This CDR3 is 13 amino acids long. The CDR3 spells CASSTSSNQPQHF.

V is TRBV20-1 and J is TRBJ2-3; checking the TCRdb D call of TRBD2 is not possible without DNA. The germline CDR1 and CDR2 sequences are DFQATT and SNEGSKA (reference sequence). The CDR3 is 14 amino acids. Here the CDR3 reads CSARDPPRGDTQYF.

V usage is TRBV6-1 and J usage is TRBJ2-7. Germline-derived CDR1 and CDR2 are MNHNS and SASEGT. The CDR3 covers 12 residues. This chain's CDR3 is CASNQVSYEQYF.

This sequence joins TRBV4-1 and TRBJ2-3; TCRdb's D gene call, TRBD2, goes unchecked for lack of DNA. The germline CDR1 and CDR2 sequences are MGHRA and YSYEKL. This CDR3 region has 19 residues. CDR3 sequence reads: CASSLTGTSGGIAIDTQYF.

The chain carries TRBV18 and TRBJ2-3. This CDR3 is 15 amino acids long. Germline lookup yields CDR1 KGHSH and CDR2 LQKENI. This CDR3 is CASSPPEGLADTQYF.

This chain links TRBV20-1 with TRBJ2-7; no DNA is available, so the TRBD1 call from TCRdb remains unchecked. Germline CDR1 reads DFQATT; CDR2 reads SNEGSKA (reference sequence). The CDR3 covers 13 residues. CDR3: CSARGDRDYEQYF.

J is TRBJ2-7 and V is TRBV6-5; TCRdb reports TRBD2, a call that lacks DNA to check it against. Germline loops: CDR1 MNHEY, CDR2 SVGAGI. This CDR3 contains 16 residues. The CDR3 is CASSYSRTSGGYEQYF.

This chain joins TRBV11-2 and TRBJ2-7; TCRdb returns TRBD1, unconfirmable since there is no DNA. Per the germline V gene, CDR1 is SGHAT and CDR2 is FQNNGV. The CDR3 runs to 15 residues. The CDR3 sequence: CASSLLSGQGIEQYF.

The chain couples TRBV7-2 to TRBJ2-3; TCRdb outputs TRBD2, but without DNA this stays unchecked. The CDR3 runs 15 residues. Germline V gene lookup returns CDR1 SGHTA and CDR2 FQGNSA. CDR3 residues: CASSFFSGGTDTQYF.

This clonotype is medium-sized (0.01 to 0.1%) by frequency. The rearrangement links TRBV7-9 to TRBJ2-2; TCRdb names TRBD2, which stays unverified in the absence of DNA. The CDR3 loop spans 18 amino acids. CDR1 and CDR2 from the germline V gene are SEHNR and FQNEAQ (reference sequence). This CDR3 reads CASSFETRGVTNTGELFF.

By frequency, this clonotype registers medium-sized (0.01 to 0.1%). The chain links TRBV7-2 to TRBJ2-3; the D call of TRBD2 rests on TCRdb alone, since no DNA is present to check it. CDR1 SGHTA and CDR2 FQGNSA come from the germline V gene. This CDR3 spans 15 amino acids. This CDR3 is CASSLGGAHTDTQYF.

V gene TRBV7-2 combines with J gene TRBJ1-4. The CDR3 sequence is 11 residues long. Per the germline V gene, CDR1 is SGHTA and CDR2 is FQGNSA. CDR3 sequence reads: CASSLMEKLFF.

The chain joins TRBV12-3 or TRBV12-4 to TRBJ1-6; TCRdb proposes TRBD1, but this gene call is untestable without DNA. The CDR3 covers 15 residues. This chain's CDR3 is CASSLGTGNNSPLHF.

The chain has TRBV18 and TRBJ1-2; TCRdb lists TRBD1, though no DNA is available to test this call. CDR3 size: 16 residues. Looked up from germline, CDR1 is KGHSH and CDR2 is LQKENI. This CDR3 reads CASSPGAGFVKESYTF. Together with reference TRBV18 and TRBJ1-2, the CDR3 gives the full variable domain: NAGVMQNPRHLVRRRGQEARLRCSPMKGHSHVYWYRQLPEEGLKFMVYLQKENIIDESGMPKERFSAEFPKEGPSILRIQQVVRGDSAAYFCASSPGAGFVKESYTFGSGTRLTVV.

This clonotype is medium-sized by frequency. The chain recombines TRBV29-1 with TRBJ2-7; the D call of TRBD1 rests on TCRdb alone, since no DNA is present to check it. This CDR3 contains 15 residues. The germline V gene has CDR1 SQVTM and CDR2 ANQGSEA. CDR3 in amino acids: CSVAGISGTVVEQYF.